This passage covers 15 T cell receptor beta chains from one sample sequenced in a study of blood T cell repertoires in COVID-19. Produced via immunoSEQ multiplex PCR; TCRdb's table is partial and in-frame only. Of some 280,000 clones in the sample, around 85% were seen once. Sequencing was carried out using peripheral blood. The receptor source for this set is a woman aged 45-65 years with active or convalescent COVID-19.

In this sample, this clone turned up once. The chain joins TRBV9 to TRBJ2-5, with D possibly TRBD1 on 5 matching bases. The CDR3 consists of 16 residues. Trimming stripped 0 bases from V and 5 bases from J, with 17 bases between. Germline CDR1 SGDLS, CDR2 YYNGEE. The CDR3 DNA follows: TGTGCCAGCAGCGTAGCAGGCAGGGCCGCGTATGAGACCCAGTACTTC. This translates into CASSVAGRAAYETQYF.

This chain uses TRBV18 with TRBJ1-3; TRBD1 aligns across 7 bases. The CDR3 is 16 residues long. Germline values: CDR1 KGHSH, CDR2 LQKENI. Losses at the gene ends were 3 bases for V and 7 bases for J; bases not matched to a gene: 12. The CDR3 DNA is TGTGCCAGCTCACCCTCGGGACAGTACGGCGTGAACACCATATATTTT. It translates to CASSPSGQYGVNTIYF.

The J gene is TRBJ1-1, the V gene TRBV29-1, with 11 bases identical to TRBD1. The CDR3 totals 14 residues. Germline V gene sequence: CDR1 SQVTM, CDR2 ANQGSEA. Trimming at V came to 4 bases and at J to 4 bases, leaving 5 bases not matched to a gene. The CDR3: CSVARGQGGTEAFF. CDR3 in DNA: TGCAGCGTTGCCCGGGGACAGGGGGGCACTGAAGCTTTCTTT.

This chain uses TRBV21-1 with TRBJ1-5. TRBV21-1 is an annotated pseudogene. The CDR3 loop spans 16 amino acids. The CDR3 reads CASSDRSVYSNQPQHF. The CDR3 nucleotides read TGTGCCAGCAGCGATCGAAGCGTTTATAGCAATCAGCCCCAGCATTTT.

The chain links TRBV5-6 to TRBJ2-1; D is uncertain. CDR3 length: 16 amino acids. The germline gives CDR1 SGHDT, CDR2 YYEEEE. V lost 4 bases to trimming and J lost 4 bases, with 18 bases between them. CDR3 nucleotides: TGTGCCAGCAGCACGTACTCCATCCCCTTATACAATGAGCAGTTCTTC. Translating gives CASSTYSIPLYNEQFF.

The J gene is TRBJ1-3, the V gene TRBV18; D ambiguous. V lost 3 bases and J 0 bases, leaving 6 bases between the germline ends. Per the germline V gene, CDR1 is KGHSH and CDR2 is LQKENI. The CDR3 extends over 14 amino acids. Written as DNA, the CDR3 is TGTGCCAGCTCACCTCGCAGCTCTGGAAACACCATATATTTT. It codes for CASSPRSSGNTIYF.

J is TRBJ2-2 and V is TRBV7-8, with 8 bases identical to TRBD2. The CDR3 is 16 residues long. Unmatched junction bases numbered 12, after V lost 6 bases and J lost 6 bases. Germline V lookup: CDR1 SGHVS, CDR2 FQNEAQ. The DNA of the CDR3 is TGTGCCAGCAGGACTCCAAAGCGGGAGAGGGCCGGGGAGCTGTTTTTT. Its translation is CASRTPKRERAGELFF.

On this clone: One junction end disagrees with the germline gene, perhaps due to a read error. The rearrangement links TRBV27 to TRBJ2-7; tentatively, D is TRBD2 (5 bases). Germline CDR1 is MNHEY and CDR2 is SMNVEV (reference sequence). CDR3 length: 12 residues. For the CDR3, the DNA is TGTGCCAGCAGTCCCCCCCCCGGGAATGGACCCTTC. Amino acid sequence: CASSPPPGNGPF.

The chain recombines TRBV3-1 (or the pseudogene TRBV3-2) with TRBJ2-5; 8 nucleotides line up with TRBD1. Unmatched junction bases numbered 4, after V lost 0 bases and J lost 4 bases. Germline assignment: CDR1 LGHDT and CDR2 YNNKEL (reference sequence). This CDR3 spans 15 amino acids. CDR3 in amino acids: CASSQETGQGETQYF. DNA of the CDR3: TGTGCCAGCAGCCAAGAGACCGGACAGGGAGAGACCCAGTACTTC.

This chain uses TRBV6-2 or TRBV6-3 with TRBJ2-5, with TRBD2 matching 9 bases. Germline loops: CDR1 MNHEY, CDR2 SVGEGT. This CDR3 contains 14 residues. The junction had 7 bases not matched to a gene; V was cut back by 6 bases and J by 5 bases. The CDR3 region has the DNA TGTGCCAGCAGCCTAGCGGGACTTAGGGAGACCCAGTACTTC. It yields the protein CASSLAGLRETQYF.

The chain links TRBV19 to TRBJ1-4; D possibly corresponds to TRBD1 (5 bases). Germline V gene lookup returns CDR1 LNHDA and CDR2 SQIVND (reference sequence). The CDR3 is 15 amino acids. Trimming stripped 6 bases from V and 4 bases from J, with 15 bases between. The CDR3 DNA reads as TGTGCCAGTAGAGCTGGGGCTGCAATTAATGAAAAACTGTTTTTT. Protein sequence: CASRAGAAINEKLFF.

This rearrangement joins TRBV10-2 to TRBJ1-4; TRBD1 agrees at 8 bases. This CDR3 contains 15 residues. The germline V gene encodes CDR1 WSHSY and CDR2 SAAADI. J was trimmed by 2 bases and V by 6 bases; bases with no gene match: 5. The CDR3 loop is CASSRQGPTNEKLFF. The CDR3 DNA sequence: TGCGCCAGCAGCAGACAGGGGCCCACTAATGAAAAACTGTTTTTT.

CDR3 residues: CASSLAGGLETQYF. The DNA of the CDR3 is TGTGCCAGCAGCCTAGCGGGAGGGTTAGAGACCCAGTACTTC. The chain combines TRBV9 with TRBJ2-5; 12 nucleotides align to TRBD2. The CDR3 has 14 residues. The germline gives CDR1 SGDLS, CDR2 YYNGEE. V shed 4 bases and J 4 bases; nucleotides not matched to a gene: 2.

The chain is built from TRBV2 and TRBJ2-1; D is unresolved. The CDR3 consists of 14 residues. Germline V gene lookup returns CDR1 SNHLY and CDR2 FYNNEI. V lost 4 bases, J lost 6 bases, and 13 bases lay in between. In DNA form, the CDR3 reads TGTGCCAGCAGTGGACTTCTGGAGACCAATGAGCAGTTCTTC. Amino acids: CASSGLLETNEQFF. The whole variable domain, remainder taken from reference TRBV2 and TRBJ2-1, is EPEVTQTPSHQVTQMGQEVILRCVPISNHLYFYWYRQILGQKVEFLVSFYNNEISEKSEIFDDQFSVERPDGSNFTLKIRSTKLEDSAMYFCASSGLLETNEQFFGPGTRLTVL.

The chain has TRBV2 and TRBJ2-1; perhaps TRBD2 as D (5 bases). Germline V gene sequence: CDR1 SNHLY, CDR2 FYNNEI. CDR3 length: 15 amino acids. V gave up 6 bases and J gave up 0 bases, with 12 bases separating them. CDR3 loop: CASRLEGSSYNEQFF. Written as DNA, the CDR3 is TGTGCCAGCAGGTTGGAAGGGAGCTCCTACAATGAGCAGTTCTTC.